This T cell receptor (beta chain) is drawn from a study of T cell clones after liver transplantation (dated by TCRdb to between 2018 and 2020). For the study in its entirety: The samples were obtained from ITN030ST, a randomized trial that attempted immunosuppression withdrawal within 2 years after liver transplantation. Blood samples were taken pre-transplant, pre-randomization before withdrawal, and post-randomization after full withdrawal or failed withdrawal. Subjects received no induction therapy and standard immunosuppression until randomization at 12-24 months post-transplant. The studied cohort comprised 8 liver transplant recipients, 3 classified as tolerant and 5 as non-tolerant. As an antigen-independent comparator for donor-reactive sequences, third party-reactive TCRbeta sequences were also identified from pre-transplant MLRs. Three of the eight recipients were HCV-positive; the others were transplanted for non-autoimmune, non-viral indications. Donor-reactive T cell clones were identified using TCRbeta sequencing after a pre-transplant mixed lymphocyte reaction and were then followed in post-transplant blood. Tolerance was defined as complete withdrawal of immunosuppression for at least one year without a rise in liver enzymes beyond twice the upper limit of normal.

What the work shows at the level of the full study, not this receptor alone: A greater decline was seen for donor-reactive sequences than for third party-reactive sequences, suggesting partial antigen-specific deletion unrelated to withdrawal success. The conclusions were preliminary, being limited by small, heterogeneous patient numbers and by non-standardized post-transplant time points. Since no allograft tissue specimens were available, donor-reactive T cells may have migrated into the graft instead of being deleted. In 5 of 8 subjects, circulating donor-reactive CD4 TCRbeta sequences decreased significantly after transplant, regardless of tolerance or HCV status. After accounting for repertoire turnover, donor-reactive detection was significantly reduced in 7 of 8 subjects for CD4 and 8 of 8 for CD8. Low numbers of available donor cells limited the measurable donor-reactive repertoire in two subjects.

High-throughput TCRbeta CDR3 sequencing of frozen genomic DNA was performed by immunoSEQ, with PCR amplification, mapping, bias correction and internal controls included. Regarding the original processing steps: Only productive rearrangements were retained, and each unique TCRbeta sequence was defined by its CDR3 nucleotide sequence together with its V and J gene. Donor-reactive sequences required at least 5-fold expansion in CFSE-low cells versus unstimulated pre-transplant cells and at least 0.01% frequency. Minimum frequency thresholds were set for each subject based on the unstimulated sample with the lowest template count, ensuring at least 90% detection power. Jensen-Shannon divergence between the top 1000 TCRbeta sequences post- versus pre-transplant served as the measure of repertoire turnover. Changes in detection of donor-reactive sequences were assessed with two-sided Fisher's exact tests. The immuneACCESS repertoire file appears here via TCRdb, limited to in-frame rearrangements. These files lack a portion of the clones; in checked studies, under half of the deficit traces to unresolved V genes, and the cause of the others is not known. That table is the source of V, J and clone size, and D and trimming were worked out from the DNA. This sample is represented by roughly 15,000 clones; about nine tenths of them were singletons. The top ten clonotypes cover around 47% of the sample.

Regarding this clone: It lacks a known antigen. Per-base qualities were not stored, and no clone one base away is much larger.

Explained via the paper, the time point label denotes: pre-transplant. Thawed unstimulated PBMCs were stained for CD3, CD4 and CD8 and FACS-sorted into CD3+CD4+ and CD3+CD8+ populations. All 8 studied subjects were randomized to withdrawal of immunosuppression. Genomic DNA was isolated with the Qiagen DNeasy Blood and Tissue Kit. The material was CD8+ T cells from blood, obtained before liver transplant. The TCR was taken from a human donor who received a liver transplant.

The CDR3 reads CASGRTGNTGELFF. The nucleotides are TGTGCCAGCGGAAGGACAGGGAACACCGGGGAGCTGTTTTTT. The V and J genes are TRBV6-4 and TRBJ2-2; the central 7 bases match TRBD1. After removal of 8 bases from V and 1 base from J, the junction retains 4 bases not matched to a gene. From the germline V gene, CDR1 is MRHNA and CDR2 is SNTAGT. The CDR3 holds 14 amino acids from the cysteine to the phenylalanine. Only CDR3 DNA remains: 42 bases, in frame from the first base.